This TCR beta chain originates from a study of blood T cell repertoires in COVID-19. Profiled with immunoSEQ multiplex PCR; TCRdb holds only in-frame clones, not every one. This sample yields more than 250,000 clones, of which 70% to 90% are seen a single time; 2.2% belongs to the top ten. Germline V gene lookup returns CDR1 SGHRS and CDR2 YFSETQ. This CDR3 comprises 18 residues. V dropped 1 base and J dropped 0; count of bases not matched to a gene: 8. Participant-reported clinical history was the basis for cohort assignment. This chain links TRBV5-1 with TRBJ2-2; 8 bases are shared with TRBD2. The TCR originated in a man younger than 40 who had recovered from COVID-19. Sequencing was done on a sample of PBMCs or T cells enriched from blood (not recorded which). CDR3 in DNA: TGCGCCAGCAGCTTGAGGTCAGGTAGCGGGGCGAACACCGGGGAGCTGTTTTTT. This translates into CASSLRSGSGANTGELFF.